What follows are 32 T cell receptor beta chains derived from one specimen sequenced in a study of CD8 T cells in Susac syndrome. cDNA came from about 0.46 to 1 ug RNA primed by random hexamers. MiXCR, applied by TCRdb to the immunoSEQ multiplex PCR reads, yields one record per CDR3 protein. In the table there are some 99,000 distinct CDR3 sequences, about 95% of which are singletons. Sequences were obtained from CD4+ T cells from PBMCs. Source of these receptors: a human donor with Susac syndrome.

For the CDR3, the DNA is TGTGCCAGCAGCCAAGTTCCCAGGGCAGAGGCTTTCTTT. It encodes CASSQVPRAEAFF. The rearrangement links TRBV3-1 to TRBJ1-1, with D perhaps matching TRBD1 (5 bases). CDR3 length equals 13 residues. Germline V gene sequence: CDR1 LGHDT, CDR2 YNNKEL (reference sequence). V lost 1 base to trimming and J lost 11 bases, with 14 bases between them.

This rearrangement joins TRBV18 to TRBJ1-1; TRBD1 agrees at 7 bases. Germline CDR1 and CDR2: KGHSH and LQKENI. The CDR3 has 16 residues. Trimming took 3 bases from V and 5 from J; bases not matched to a gene: 12. The chain's CDR3 is CASSPMTGSRVTEAFF. The CDR3 nucleotides read TGTGCCAGCTCACCCATGACAGGGAGTCGTGTGACTGAAGCTTTCTTT.

The chain uses TRBV20-1 and TRBJ2-1; TRBD1 or TRBD2 may be the D gene (5 bases each). V shed 1 base and J shed 8 bases, with 15 bases lying between them. The CDR3 contains 14 residues. The germline CDR1 and CDR2 sequences are DFQATT and SNEGSKA (reference sequence). The CDR3 DNA is TGCAGTGCTAGAGCCCCAATAGCGACAGATGAGCAGTTCTTC. Residues: CSARAPIATDEQFF.

The V call is TRBV19, the J call TRBJ1-5; possibly TRBD1 for D (5 bases). Deletions cut 5 bases from V and 7 bases from J, with 12 bases between. Germline V gene sequence: CDR1 LNHDA, CDR2 SQIVND (reference sequence). The CDR3 contains 13 residues. CDR3 region: CASSPEGDQPQHF. The CDR3 DNA reads TGTGCCAGTAGTCCTGAAGGGGACCAGCCCCAGCATTTT. Looking up the rest from reference TRBV19 and TRBJ1-5 gives the full variable domain: DGGITQSPKYLFRKEGQNVTLSCEQNLNHDAMYWYRQDPGQGLRLIYYSQIVNDFQKGDIAEGYSVSREKKESFPLTVTSAQKNPTAFYLCASSPEGDQPQHFGDGTRLSIL.

The chain recombines TRBV25-1 with TRBJ1-5, with D possibly being TRBD1 (5 bases). There are 13 residues in the CDR3. Looked up from germline, CDR1 is MGHDK and CDR2 is SYGVNS. Trimming left V 6 bases short and J 4 bases short, with 10 bases between. DNA of the CDR3: TGTGCCAGCAGGCCTCAGGGTAATCAGCCCCAGCATTTT. Translated, it gives CASRPQGNQPQHF.

This clonotype was recorded only once. The chain recombines TRBV19 with TRBJ2-7, with no clear D. CDR1 LNHDA and CDR2 SQIVND come from the germline V gene (reference sequence). CDR3 length: 15 residues. V was trimmed by 5 bases and J by 2 bases, leaving 16 bases between them. The CDR3 is CASSQEASLAYEQYF. DNA for the CDR3: TGTGCCAGTAGTCAAGAGGCTAGTCTGGCCTACGAGCAGTACTTC. The full variable domain, in which reference TRBV19 and TRBJ2-7 provide the parts outside the CDR3, is DGGITQSPKYLFRKEGQNVTLSCEQNLNHDAMYWYRQDPGQGLRLIYYSQIVNDFQKGDIAEGYSVSREKKESFPLTVTSAQKNPTAFYLCASSQEASLAYEQYFGPGTRLTVT.

The gene calls are TRBV29-1 and TRBJ1-5; D is unresolved. Germline values: CDR1 SQVTM, CDR2 ANQGSEA. There are 12 residues in the CDR3. V gave up 6 bases and J gave up 3 bases, with 9 bases separating them. The CDR3: CSVWAVNQPQHF. The DNA for the CDR3 is TGCAGCGTCTGGGCGGTCAATCAGCCCCAGCATTTT.

This chain links TRBV5-1 with TRBJ1-3, with D hard to call. This CDR3 comprises 16 residues. Germline lookup yields CDR1 SGHRS and CDR2 YFSETQ. V was shortened by 0 bases and J by 0 bases, with 10 bases between the two germline ends. This CDR3 is CASSLDGRHSGNTIYF. The CDR3 DNA sequence: TGCGCCAGCAGCTTGGACGGACGCCACTCTGGAAACACCATATATTTT.

The chain couples TRBV23-1 to TRBJ1-6; TRBD1 might be the D (6 bases). TRBV23-1 is sorted into the ORF group, with uncertain function. This CDR3 is 13 amino acids long. The ends were cut back, 2 bases at V and 10 bases at J, with 9 bases in the middle. The CDR3 nucleotides are TGCGCCAGCAGTCAAACAGGGAGCTCACCCCTCCACTTT. This translates into CASSQTGSSPLHF.

The rearrangement uses TRBV6-5 and TRBJ2-7; D is ambiguous. This CDR3 is 12 amino acids long. Between the trimmed V and J ends, which lost 10 bases and 2 bases, there was a span of 12 bases. The germline V gene has CDR1 MNHEY and CDR2 SVGAGI. CDR3 DNA sequence: TGTGCCACCAAGGGCAGGCCCTACGAGCAGTACTTC. The encoded protein is CATKGRPYEQYF.

CDR3: CASSQRQGSSPLHF. The DNA of the CDR3 is TGTGCCAGCAGCCAAAGACAGGGGAGCTCACCCCTCCACTTT. The rearrangement links TRBV14 to TRBJ1-6; 8 positions match TRBD1. Germline CDR1 SGHDN, CDR2 FVKESK. J was trimmed by 10 bases and V by 2 bases; bases with no gene match: 4. The length of the CDR3 is 14 residues.

The chain couples TRBV7-2 to TRBJ2-5, with D unclear. The CDR3 runs to 14 residues. CDR1 is SGHTA and CDR2 is FQGNSA in the germline V gene. Trimming shortened V by 1 base and J by 3 bases, and 9 bases separated the two germline ends. The CDR3 loop is CASSLGSAKETQYF. For the CDR3, the DNA is TGTGCCAGCAGCTTAGGTTCCGCCAAAGAGACCCAGTACTTC.

This clonotype has just a few counts. The chain carries TRBV11-2 and TRBJ2-2; the match to TRBD1 covers 7 bases. V was pared by 3 bases and J by 3 bases, with 1 base of the junction left unmatched. CDR3 length equals 14 residues. Per the germline V gene, CDR1 is SGHAT and CDR2 is FQNNGV. The CDR3 loop reads CASSFQGDTGELFF. CDR3 in DNA: TGTGCCAGCAGCTTCCAGGGGGACACCGGGGAGCTGTTTTTT.

V is TRBV7-9 and J is TRBJ2-1; D might be TRBD2 (5 bases). In germline, CDR1 is SEHNR, CDR2 FQNEAQ (reference sequence). The germline V and J ends were trimmed by 2 bases and 7 bases, with 6 bases remaining between them. The CDR3 loop spans 12 amino acids. CDR3 sequence (DNA): TGTGCCAGCAGCTTATCGGGGAATGAGCAGTTCTTC. It codes for CASSLSGNEQFF. The full variable domain, in which reference TRBV7-9 and TRBJ2-1 provide the parts outside the CDR3, is DTGVSQNPRHKITKRGQNVTFRCDPISEHNRLYWYRQTLGQGPEFLTYFQNEAQLEKSRLLSDRFSAERPKGSFSTLEIQRTEQGDSAMYLCASSLSGNEQFFGPGTRLTVL.

This chain joins TRBV6-1 and TRBJ2-6; D gene unclear. Per germline, CDR1 MNHNS and CDR2 SASEGT. Between the trimmed V and J ends, which lost 7 bases and 0 bases, there was a span of 4 bases. The length of the CDR3 is 13 residues. This CDR3 reads CASTRSGANVLTF. CDR3 bases: TGTGCCAGCACCCGCTCTGGGGCCAACGTCCTGACTTTC.

The chain couples TRBV27 to TRBJ1-6; tentatively, D is TRBD1 (6 bases). V lost 8 bases and J 7 bases, leaving 9 bases between the germline ends. Germline lookup yields CDR1 MNHEY and CDR2 SMNVEV (reference sequence). The CDR3 totals 12 residues. CDR3 sequence reads: CASRDINSPLHF. The CDR3 DNA is TGTGCCAGCCGGGACATCAATTCACCCCTCCACTTT.

This sequence joins TRBV4-3 and TRBJ2-7; D is undetermined. Trimming shortened V by 0 bases and J by 1 base, and 13 bases separated the two germline ends. The CDR3 sequence is 16 residues long. Germline V gene lookup returns CDR1 LGHNA and CDR2 YSLEER. The CDR3 sequence is CASSQDIGQASYEQYF. In DNA, the CDR3 is TGCGCCAGCAGCCAAGACATTGGGCAGGCGTCCTACGAGCAGTACTTC.

This chain joins TRBV5-1 and TRBJ2-5; no firm D call. Germline values: CDR1 SGHRS, CDR2 YFSETQ. The germline V and J ends were trimmed by 0 bases and 2 bases, with 5 bases remaining between them. The CDR3 contains 13 residues. CDR3 DNA sequence: TGCGCCAGCAGCTTGGGCATTCAAGAGACCCAGTACTTC. Amino acids: CASSLGIQETQYF.

This chain connects TRBV30 to TRBJ2-4; D possibly corresponds to TRBD1 (6 bases). The V gene lost 7 bases and the J gene lost 3 bases, with 13 bases spanning the gap. Germline V CDR1 and CDR2: GTSNPN, SVGIG (reference sequence). The CDR3 loop spans 13 amino acids. The CDR3: CASDGGVKNIQYF. The CDR3 DNA reads TGTGCCTCGGATGGGGGCGTCAAAAACATTCAGTACTTC.

This chain uses TRBV29-1 with TRBJ1-3, with no clear D. The V end was cut by 6 bases, the J end by 4 bases, with 7 bases between. Germline V gives CDR1 SQVTM, CDR2 ANQGSEA. This CDR3 contains 11 residues. CDR3 loop: CSVTRGNTIYF. CDR3 DNA sequence: TGCAGCGTAACAAGAGGAAACACCATATATTTT.

V gene TRBV29-1 combines with J gene TRBJ1-3; 7 nucleotides align to TRBD1. V was pared by 7 bases and J by 2 bases, with 5 bases of the junction left unmatched. The CDR3 has 13 amino acids. Germline assignment: CDR1 SQVTM and CDR2 ANQGSEA. CDR3 protein: CSGQGGPGNTIYF. CDR3 DNA: TGCAGCGGACAGGGTGGGCCTGGAAACACCATATATTTT.

This rearrangement joins TRBV18 to TRBJ2-1; a possible D gene is TRBD2 (7 bases). This CDR3 has 15 amino acids. With 4 bases removed from V and 7 bases from J, the gap between germline ends came to 17 bases. CDR1 is KGHSH and CDR2 is LQKENI in the germline V gene. The CDR3 sequence: CASSLSGGHGNEQFF. DNA for the CDR3: TGTGCCAGCTCACTTTCGGGGGGCCATGGGAATGAGCAGTTCTTC. The complete variable domain, with remaining parts taken from reference TRBV18 and TRBJ2-1, reads NAGVMQNPRHLVRRRGQEARLRCSPMKGHSHVYWYRQLPEEGLKFMVYLQKENIIDESGMPKERFSAEFPKEGPSILRIQQVVRGDSAAYFCASSLSGGHGNEQFFGPGTRLTVL.

V and J are TRBV10-3 and TRBJ2-6, with a possible D match to TRBD1 (5 bases). The V end lost 11 bases, the J end lost 2 bases, and 13 bases lay between the germline ends. This CDR3 has 14 amino acids. Germline V gene lookup returns CDR1 ENHRY and CDR2 SYGVKD. The CDR3 DNA follows: TGTGCCGTAAACACGGACACTGGGGCCAACGTCCTGACTTTC. Protein: CAVNTDTGANVLTF.

The chain joins TRBV5-1 to TRBJ2-5; D uncertain. Germline V gene sequence: CDR1 SGHRS, CDR2 YFSETQ. V dropped 0 bases and J dropped 4 bases, with 7 bases sitting between them. The CDR3 loop spans 13 amino acids. Written as DNA, the CDR3 is TGCGCCAGCAGCTTGGCCCCAGGAGAGACCCAGTACTTC. This gives the protein CASSLAPGETQYF.

J is TRBJ1-2 and V is TRBV30; D is unresolved. This CDR3 region has 15 residues. The V gene lost 0 bases and the J gene lost 1 base, with 12 bases spanning the gap. Germline V gene sequence: CDR1 GTSNPN, CDR2 SVGIG (reference sequence). CDR3 bases: TGTGCCTGGAGTGTTGGATCGGGAATTAACTATGGCTACACCTTC. It encodes CAWSVGSGINYGYTF.

The CDR3 here is CASSQTQGGETQYF. DNA of the CDR3: TGTGCCAGCAGCCAGACACAGGGAGGAGAGACCCAGTACTTC. The chain joins TRBV9 to TRBJ2-5, with D perhaps TRBD1 or TRBD2 (6 bases each). There are 14 residues in the CDR3. Between the trimmed V and J ends, which lost 4 bases and 4 bases, there was a span of 14 bases. Germline V gives CDR1 SGDLS, CDR2 YYNGEE.

V is TRBV20-1 and J is TRBJ1-1, with D possibly TRBD1 on 5 matching bases. The CDR3 contains 15 residues. CDR1 is DFQATT and CDR2 is SNEGSKA in the germline V gene (reference sequence). V shed 2 bases and J shed 1 base, with 14 bases lying between them. The CDR3 DNA sequence: TGCAGTGCTAGATCCCCGGGGCAGGAGAACACTGAAGCTTTCTTT. It specifies CSARSPGQENTEAFF.

J is TRBJ2-1 and V is TRBV6-4, with D possibly TRBD2 on 5 matching bases. This CDR3 contains 15 residues. Trimming removed 3 bases from V and 1 base from J, with 10 bases in between. CDR1 and CDR2 (germline): MRHNA, SNTAGT. The CDR3 protein is CASSEQTGSYNEQFF. In nucleotides, the CDR3 is TGTGCCAGCAGTGAGCAGACGGGGTCCTACAATGAGCAGTTCTTC.

The chain is built from TRBV30 and TRBJ1-1; D not certain. This CDR3 is 13 amino acids long. Germline V CDR1 and CDR2: GTSNPN, SVGIG (reference sequence). The V and J ends lost 4 bases and 0 bases respectively, with 9 bases between them. As DNA, the CDR3 is TGTGCCTGGACGCGAGACCTGAACACTGAAGCTTTCTTT. It encodes CAWTRDLNTEAFF.

J is TRBJ2-5 and V is TRBV5-4; D remains unclear. This CDR3 is built from 15 residues. V lost 0 bases and J 2 bases, leaving 11 bases between the germline ends. Germline assignment: CDR1 SGHNT and CDR2 YYREEE (reference sequence). The DNA for the CDR3 is TGTGCCAGCAGCTTGGGCCCAGTGGGTCAAGAGACCCAGTACTTC. As protein: CASSLGPVGQETQYF. Filled out from reference TRBV5-4 and TRBJ2-5, the complete variable domain reads ETGVTQSPTHLIKTRGQQVTLRCSSQSGHNTVSWYQQALGQGPQFIFQYYREEENGRGNFPPRFSGLQFPNYSSELNVNALELDDSALYLCASSLGPVGQETQYFGPGTRLLVL.

The rearrangement links TRBV11-2 to TRBJ2-1; TRBD1 matches at 12 bases. The CDR3 length is 15 residues. Per germline, CDR1 SGHAT and CDR2 FQNNGV. Unmatched junction bases numbered 4, after V lost 3 bases and J lost 7 bases. In nucleotides, the CDR3 is TGTGCCAGCAGCTTCGGGACAGGGGGCCGGAATGAGCAGTTCTTC. Translated, it gives CASSFGTGGRNEQFF.

V and J are TRBV4-3 and TRBJ2-3; the D is unclear. Trimming cost V 0 bases and J 2 bases, with 9 bases left between them. Germline V CDR1 and CDR2: LGHNA, YSLEER. The CDR3 length is 15 residues. The CDR3 loop reads CASSQEGRFTDTQYF. CDR3 bases: TGCGCCAGCAGCCAAGAAGGCCGGTTCACAGATACGCAGTATTTT.